This T cell receptor beta chain was obtained from a study of blood T cell repertoires in COVID-19. Study at large: Both acute and convalescent COVID-19 samples were obtained from the United States, Italy and Spain. Sample material is recorded as cDNA or gDNA derived from T cells, B-cell-depleted T cells, or PBMCs.

Original processing notes: How many nucleated cells were present was estimated from reference gene primer amplification. Libraries were prepared by immunoSEQ multiplex PCR; TCRdb keeps only in-frame clonotypes and omits some of them. The D gene and trimming were derived from the DNA, and the V and J assignments and clone size from that table. The table lists fewer than 150,000 clones, about 76% of them singletons. V was clipped by 0 bases and J by 5 bases; unmatched bases: 7. CDR3 length: 15 amino acids. CDR1 is GTSNPN, CDR2 SVGIG, per germline (reference sequence). The chain joins TRBV30 to TRBJ2-3; 8 bases align to TRBD2. The sequence was collected from a man of 80 years or more with acute or convalescent COVID-19. Sample: peripheral blood. The CDR3 is CAWSVRGGPIDTQYF. CDR3 DNA: TGTGCCTGGAGTGTACGGGGGGGCCCGATAGATACGCAGTATTTT.